Following are 13 T cell receptor beta chains from one sample sequenced in a study of early T cells in non-severe SARS-CoV-2 infection. TCRdb fed the 5' RACE reads into MiXCR, producing one record per CDR3 protein. The sample lists approximately 81,000 distinct CDR3 sequences; approximately 6% were seen once. The sequenced sample was whole blood. These receptors originate from an adult who was a healthcare worker with PCR-confirmed SARS-CoV-2 infection or an uninfected control (not recorded which).

This clonotype was observed a few times. This chain links TRBV7-9 with TRBJ2-3, with D perhaps TRBD1 (5 bases). The CDR3 is made up of 16 amino acids. V gave up 4 bases and J gave up 1 base, with 15 bases separating them. The germline gives CDR1 SEHNR, CDR2 FQNEAQ (reference sequence). CDR3 sequence (DNA): TGTGCCAGCAGCTGGGGCTTCCAGGGTGGCACAGATACGCAGTATTTT. This sequence encodes CASSWGFQGGTDTQYF.

This clonotype was found a few times. This sequence joins TRBV4-1 and TRBJ2-2, with TRBD2 as a possible D gene (5 bases). Between the trimmed V and J ends, which lost 3 bases and 4 bases, there was a span of 9 bases. CDR3 size: 14 residues. CDR1 is MGHRA, CDR2 YSYEKL, per germline. CDR3 protein: CASSHPRGTGELFF. The DNA of the CDR3 is TGCGCCAGCAGCCACCCCCGGGGCACCGGGGAGCTGTTTTTT.

Remarks on this clonotype: Being one base from a much bigger clone, this may be a read error. J is TRBJ2-7 and V is TRBV7-2, with D uncertain. Germline V gives CDR1 SGHTA, CDR2 FQGNSA. CDR3 length equals 13 residues. CDR3 sequence (DNA): TGTGTCAGCAGCCTCCCCCCTGGCATCGAGCAGTACTTC. This encodes CVSSLPPGIEQYF.

This clonotype was counted at least ten times. The chain employs TRBV5-4 and TRBJ2-2; D remains unclear. Between the trimmed V and J ends, which lost 4 bases and 4 bases, there was a span of 11 bases. CDR3 length: 14 residues. CDR1 is SGHNT and CDR2 is YYREEE in the germline V gene (reference sequence). The chain's CDR3 is CASSTGAGTGELFF. CDR3 in DNA: TGTGCCAGCAGCACGGGTGCCGGCACCGGGGAGCTGTTTTTT.

V gene TRBV5-4 combines with J gene TRBJ2-2, with 10 nucleotides matching TRBD2. V trimming: 4 bases; J trimming: 6 bases; junction bases outside the gene matches: 6. This CDR3 region has 15 residues. Germline CDR1 reads SGHNT; CDR2 reads YYREEE (reference sequence). The CDR3 protein is CASSTRTSGAGELFF. CDR3 coding DNA: TGTGCCAGCAGCACCAGGACTAGCGGAGCCGGGGAGCTGTTTTTT. Variable domain in full (rest from reference TRBV5-4 and TRBJ2-2): ETGVTQSPTHLIKTRGQQVTLRCSSQSGHNTVSWYQQALGQGPQFIFQYYREEENGRGNFPPRFSGLQFPNYSSELNVNALELDDSALYLCASSTRTSGAGELFFGEGSRLTVL.

This clonotype was picked up many times. CDR3: CSASTGGHYEQYF. The DNA of the CDR3 is TGCAGTGCTAGTACCGGGGGGCACTACGAGCAGTACTTC. The V gene is TRBV20-1, the J gene TRBJ2-7; tentative D call: TRBD2 (7 bases). Deletions cut 3 bases from V and 3 bases from J, with 12 bases between. The CDR3 totals 13 residues. From germline, CDR1 is DFQATT and CDR2 SNEGSKA (reference sequence).

The gene calls are TRBV11-3 and TRBJ2-7; D gene uncertain. Germline values: CDR1 SGHNT, CDR2 YENEEA. The CDR3 has 19 residues. Trimming pared 1 base from V and 3 bases from J, leaving 25 bases between. CDR3 bases: TGTGCCAGCAGCTTAGTCTTGCTGGAACTCCAGTTGGCCTACTACGAGCAGTACTTC. Its protein is CASSLVLLELQLAYYEQYF.

This chain joins TRBV5-1 and TRBJ1-4; TRBD1 is a possible D gene (5 bases). Trimming removed 4 bases at V and 3 bases at J, with 13 bases between. From germline, CDR1 is SGHRS and CDR2 YFSETQ. CDR3 length: 15 amino acids. Here the CDR3 DNA reads TGCGCCAGCAGCCGGAGGGGAGACGCTAATGAAAAACTGTTTTTT. The encoded protein is CASSRRGDANEKLFF.

This clonotype was seen many times. The chain employs TRBV20-1 and TRBJ2-7, with 11 nucleotides matching TRBD1. The V segment lost 1 base and the J segment 7 bases; nucleotides outside the gene matches: 9. The CDR3 has 15 residues. CDR1 and CDR2 (germline): DFQATT, SNEGSKA (reference sequence). The CDR3 spells CSARAGTGGHREQYF. The DNA of the CDR3 is TGCAGTGCTAGAGCCGGGACAGGGGGGCACAGGGAGCAGTACTTC.

The chain recombines TRBV25-1 with TRBJ1-1, with a tentative D call TRBD1 (6 bases). This CDR3 is 13 amino acids long. Germline V gives CDR1 MGHDK, CDR2 SYGVNS. The germline V and J ends were trimmed by 8 bases and 4 bases, with 14 bases remaining between them. The CDR3 sequence: CASFGQPGTEAFF. Written as DNA, the CDR3 is TGTGCCAGCTTCGGACAGCCAGGCACTGAAGCTTTCTTT.

The table lists this clonotype with many counts. The chain recombines TRBV7-2 with TRBJ1-1, with D possibly matching TRBD1 (5 bases). Germline V gene sequence: CDR1 SGHTA, CDR2 FQGNSA. The V end lost 7 bases, the J end lost 0 bases, and 15 bases lay between the germline ends. The CDR3 extends over 15 amino acids. Here the CDR3 DNA reads TGTGCCAGCACCTTGATGGGGGGGATGAACACTGAAGCTTTCTTT. Translation: CASTLMGGMNTEAFF.

This clonotype was seen many times. This chain connects TRBV6-6 to TRBJ1-2; 8 bases fit TRBD1. CDR3 length: 14 amino acids. Unmatched junction bases numbered 6, after V lost 3 bases and J lost 6 bases. Germline V gene lookup returns CDR1 MNHNY and CDR2 SVGAGI (reference sequence). DNA of the CDR3: TGTGCCAGCAGTTATGGACAGGGATATAATGGCTACACCTTC. Encoded protein: CASSYGQGYNGYTF.

In its sample, this clonotype was seen many times. The rearrangement links TRBV20-1 to TRBJ2-7; no reliable D call. The V end was cut by 3 bases, the J end by 3 bases, with 9 bases between. The CDR3 contains 12 residues. Per germline, CDR1 DFQATT and CDR2 SNEGSKA (reference sequence). This CDR3 reads CSASMEGYEQYF. CDR3 bases: TGCAGTGCTAGTATGGAAGGCTACGAGCAGTACTTC.